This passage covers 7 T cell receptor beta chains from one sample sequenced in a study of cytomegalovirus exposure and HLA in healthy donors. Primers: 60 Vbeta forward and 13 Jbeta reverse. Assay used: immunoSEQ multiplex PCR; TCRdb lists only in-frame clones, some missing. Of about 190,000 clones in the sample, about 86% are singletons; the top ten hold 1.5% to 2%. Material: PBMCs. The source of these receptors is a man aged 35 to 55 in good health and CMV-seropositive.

Written as DNA, the CDR3 is TGCAGCGTTGAAGAGGGCAGGGGGTCCACTGAAGCTTTCTTT. It translates to CSVEEGRGSTEAFF. V and J are TRBV29-1 and TRBJ1-1, with 7 positions matching TRBD1. The CDR3 spans 14 residues. V lost 0 bases to trimming and J lost 4 bases; unmatched junction nucleotides: 5. Germline CDR1 reads SQVTM; CDR2 reads ANQGSEA.

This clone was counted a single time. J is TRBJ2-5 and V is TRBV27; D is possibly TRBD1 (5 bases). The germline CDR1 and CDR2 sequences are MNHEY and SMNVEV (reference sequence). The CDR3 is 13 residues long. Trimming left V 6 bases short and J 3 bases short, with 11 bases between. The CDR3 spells CASRYLREETQYF. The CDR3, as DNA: TGTGCCAGCAGATACCTCAGGGAAGAGACCCAGTACTTC.

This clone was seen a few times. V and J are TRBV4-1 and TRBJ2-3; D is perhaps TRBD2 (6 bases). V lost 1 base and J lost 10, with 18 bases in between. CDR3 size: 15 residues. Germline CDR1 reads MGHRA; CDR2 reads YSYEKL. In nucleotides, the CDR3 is TGCGCCAGCAGCCAAGGGGACCTAACAGAGCGGGCGCAGTATTTT. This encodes CASSQGDLTERAQYF.

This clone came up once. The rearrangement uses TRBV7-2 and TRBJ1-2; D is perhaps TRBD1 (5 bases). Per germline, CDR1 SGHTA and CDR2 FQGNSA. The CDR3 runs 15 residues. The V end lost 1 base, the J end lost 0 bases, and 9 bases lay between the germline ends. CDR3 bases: TGTGCCAGCAGCTTAGAGACAGCAGCTAACTATGGCTACACCTTC. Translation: CASSLETAANYGYTF.

CDR3: CASSVEGDMYTEAFF. CDR3 nucleotides: TGTGCCAGCAGCGTAGAAGGAGATATGTATACTGAAGCTTTCTTT. This chain joins TRBV9 and TRBJ1-1, with D unresolved. Germline loops: CDR1 SGDLS, CDR2 YYNGEE. V was clipped by 0 bases and J by 5 bases, with 14 bases between them. The CDR3 is made up of 15 amino acids.

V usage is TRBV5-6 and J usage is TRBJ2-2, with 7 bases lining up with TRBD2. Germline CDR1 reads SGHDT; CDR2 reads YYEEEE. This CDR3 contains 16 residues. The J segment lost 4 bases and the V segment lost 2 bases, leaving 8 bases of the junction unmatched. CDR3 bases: TGTGCCAGCAGCTTTTCCACCGGGAGGATCACCGGGGAGCTGTTTTTT. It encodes CASSFSTGRITGELFF.

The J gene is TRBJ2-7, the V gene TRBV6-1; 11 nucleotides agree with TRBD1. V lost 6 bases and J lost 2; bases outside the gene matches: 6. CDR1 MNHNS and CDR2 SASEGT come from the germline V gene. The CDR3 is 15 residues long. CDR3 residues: CASRIKGQGAYEQYF. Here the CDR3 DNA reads TGTGCCAGCAGGATTAAGGGACAGGGGGCCTACGAGCAGTACTTC.